The 2 T cell receptor beta chains below all came from one sample that was sequenced in a study of T-cell reconstitution after alpha-beta-depleted transplantation in children. Library preparation (for TCRbeta) was performed with unique molecular identifiers. TCRdb analysed the PCR reads with MiXCR anew, one entry per CDR3 protein. The sample lists approximately 400,000 distinct CDR3 sequences, 11% occurring once. Source: PBMCs from the stem cell graft donor, taken from the stem cell graft. These receptors originate from a human donor who donated a stem cell graft to a child with acute myeloid leukemia.

This clonotype was found a few times. The J gene is TRBJ1-6, the V gene TRBV20-1; 7 bases align to TRBD1. This CDR3 is 15 amino acids long. V trimming: 0 bases; J trimming: 4 bases; junction bases outside the gene matches: 3. In germline, CDR1 is DFQATT, CDR2 SNEGSKA (reference sequence). The CDR3 sequence: CSARDRGKYNSPLHF. CDR3 nucleotides: TGCAGTGCTAGAGACAGGGGGAAGTATAATTCACCCCTCCACTTT.

This clonotype was seen only a few times. This sequence joins TRBV5-1 and TRBJ1-1; D may be TRBD1 (6 bases). The V gene's germline CDR1 is SGHRS and CDR2 YFSETQ. The V and J ends lost 1 base and 3 bases respectively, with 13 bases between them. There are 15 residues in the CDR3. Here the CDR3 reads CASSLPLQGHTEAFF. CDR3 DNA sequence: TGCGCCAGCAGCTTGCCCTTACAGGGACACACTGAAGCTTTCTTT.